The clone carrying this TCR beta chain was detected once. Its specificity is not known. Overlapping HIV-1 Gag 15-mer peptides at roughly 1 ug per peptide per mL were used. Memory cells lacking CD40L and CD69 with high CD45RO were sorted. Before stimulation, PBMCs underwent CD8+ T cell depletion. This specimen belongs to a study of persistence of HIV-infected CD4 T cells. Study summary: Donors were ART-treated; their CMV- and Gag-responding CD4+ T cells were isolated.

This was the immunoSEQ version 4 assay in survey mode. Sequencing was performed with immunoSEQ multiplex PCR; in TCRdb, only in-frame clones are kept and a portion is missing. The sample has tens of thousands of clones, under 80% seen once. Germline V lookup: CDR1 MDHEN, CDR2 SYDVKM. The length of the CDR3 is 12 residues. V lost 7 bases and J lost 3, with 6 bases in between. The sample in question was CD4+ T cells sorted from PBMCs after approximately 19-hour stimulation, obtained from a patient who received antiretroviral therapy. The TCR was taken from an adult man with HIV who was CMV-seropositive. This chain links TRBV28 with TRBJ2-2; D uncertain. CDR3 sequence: CASNSDTGELFF. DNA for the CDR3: TGTGCCAGCAACTCTGACACCGGGGAGCTGTTTTTT. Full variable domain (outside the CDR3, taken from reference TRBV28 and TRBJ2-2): DVKVTQSSRYLVKRTGEKVFLECVQDMDHENMFWYRQDPGLGLRLIYFSYDVKMKEKGDIPEGYSVSREKKERFSLILESASTNQTSMYLCASNSDTGELFFGEGSRLTVL.